This T cell receptor beta chain comes out of a study of T-cell reconstitution after alpha-beta-depleted transplantation in children. The germline V and J ends were trimmed by 6 bases and 5 bases, with 23 bases remaining between them. CDR1 and CDR2 (germline): ENHRY, SYGVKD. The CDR3 is 16 residues long. This clonotype was counted a few times. Preparation of the TCRbeta library used unique molecular identifiers. TCRdb fed the PCR reads into MiXCR, producing one record per CDR3 protein. Of about 410,000 distinct CDR3 sequences in the sample, about 20% were seen once. The sequence was collected from a human donor who donated a stem cell graft to a child with acute myeloid leukemia. The source was PBMCs from the stem cell graft donor, collected from the stem cell graft. The rearrangement uses TRBV10-3 and TRBJ2-7; TRBD1 or TRBD2 may be the D gene (6 bases each). CDR3 in amino acids: CAIRYNEGGTQNEQYF. CDR3 in DNA: TGTGCCATCAGATATAACGAAGGGGGGACCCAGAACGAGCAGTACTTC.